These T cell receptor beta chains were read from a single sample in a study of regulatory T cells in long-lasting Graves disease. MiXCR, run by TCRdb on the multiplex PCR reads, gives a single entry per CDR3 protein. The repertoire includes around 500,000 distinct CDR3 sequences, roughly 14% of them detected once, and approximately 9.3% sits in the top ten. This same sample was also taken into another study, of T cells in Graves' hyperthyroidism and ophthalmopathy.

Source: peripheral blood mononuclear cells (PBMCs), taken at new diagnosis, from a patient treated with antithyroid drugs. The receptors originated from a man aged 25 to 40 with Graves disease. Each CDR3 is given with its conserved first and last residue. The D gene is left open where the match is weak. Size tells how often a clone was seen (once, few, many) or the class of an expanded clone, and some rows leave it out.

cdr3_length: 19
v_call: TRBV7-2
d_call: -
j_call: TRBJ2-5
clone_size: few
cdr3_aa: CASSLFVGPSAIPQETQYF
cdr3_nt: TGTGCCAGCAGCTTATTCGTGGGGCCCAGCGCAATACCCCAAGAGACCCAGTACTTC

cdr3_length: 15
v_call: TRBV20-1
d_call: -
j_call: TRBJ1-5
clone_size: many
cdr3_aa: CSAREGGAGNQPQHF
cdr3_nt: TGCAGTGCTAGAGAGGGGGGGGCGGGCAATCAGCCCCAGCATTTT

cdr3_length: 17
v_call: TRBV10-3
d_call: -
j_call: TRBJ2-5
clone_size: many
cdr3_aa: CAISGANTGRRGETQYF
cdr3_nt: TGTGCCATCAGTGGCGCCAACACCGGGCGTCGGGGAGAGACCCAGTACTTC

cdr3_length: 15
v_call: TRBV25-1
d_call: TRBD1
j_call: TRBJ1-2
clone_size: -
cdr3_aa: CASSQQGAFGYGYTF
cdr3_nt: TGTGCCAGCAGTCAACAGGGGGCCTTCGGCTATGGCTACACCTTC

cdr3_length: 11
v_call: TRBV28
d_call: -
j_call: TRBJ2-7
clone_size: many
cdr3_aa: CASSDLYEQYF
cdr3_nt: TGTGCCAGCAGCGATCTCTACGAGCAGTACTTC

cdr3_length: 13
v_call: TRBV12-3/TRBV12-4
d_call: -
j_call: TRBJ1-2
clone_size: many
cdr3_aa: CASSSPQGYGYTF
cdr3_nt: TGTGCCAGCAGCTCCCCGCAGGGATATGGCTACACCTTC

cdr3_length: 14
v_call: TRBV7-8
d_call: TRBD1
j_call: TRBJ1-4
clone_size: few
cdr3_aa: CASRGTGGNEKLFF
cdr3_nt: TGTGCCAGCAGGGGGACAGGGGGAAATGAAAAACTGTTTTTT

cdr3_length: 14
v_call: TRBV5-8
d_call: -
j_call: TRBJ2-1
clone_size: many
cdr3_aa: CASIIKGRGGEQFF
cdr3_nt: TGTGCCAGCATCATCAAGGGGAGGGGGGGTGAGCAGTTCTTC

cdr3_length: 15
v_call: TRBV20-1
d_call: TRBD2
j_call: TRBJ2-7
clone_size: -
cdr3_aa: CSAAGTSGSKYEQYF
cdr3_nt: TGCAGTGCTGCAGGGACTAGCGGGAGTAAGTACGAGCAGTACTTC

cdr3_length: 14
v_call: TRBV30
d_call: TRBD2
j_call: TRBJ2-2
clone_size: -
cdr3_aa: CAWVSGRATGEPFF
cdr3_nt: TGTGCCTGGGTGAGCGGGAGGGCGACCGGGGAGCCGTTTTTT

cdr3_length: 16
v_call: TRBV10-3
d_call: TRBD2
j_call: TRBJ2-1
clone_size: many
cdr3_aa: CAISDGMAGGYNEQFF
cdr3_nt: TGTGCCATCAGTGACGGGATGGCGGGAGGGTACAATGAGCAGTTCTTC

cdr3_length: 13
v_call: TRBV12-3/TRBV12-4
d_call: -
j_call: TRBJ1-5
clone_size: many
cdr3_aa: CASSSLINQPQHF
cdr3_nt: TGTGCCAGCAGTTCCCTCATAAATCAGCCCCAGCATTTT

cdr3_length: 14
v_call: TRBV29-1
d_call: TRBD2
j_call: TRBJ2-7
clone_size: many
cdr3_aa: CSVEGTSGSYEQYF
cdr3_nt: TGCAGCGTTGAGGGGACTAGCGGTTCCTACGAGCAGTACTTC

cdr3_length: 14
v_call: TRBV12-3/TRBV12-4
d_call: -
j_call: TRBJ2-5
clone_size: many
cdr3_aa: CASSLGGFQETQYF
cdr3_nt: TGTGCCAGCAGCTTGGGCGGGTTCCAAGAGACCCAGTACTTC

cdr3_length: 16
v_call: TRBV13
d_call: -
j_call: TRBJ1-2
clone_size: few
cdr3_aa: CASSFRVETERYGYTF
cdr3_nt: TGTGCCAGCAGCTTTCGGGTCGAGACAGAGCGTTATGGCTACACCTTC

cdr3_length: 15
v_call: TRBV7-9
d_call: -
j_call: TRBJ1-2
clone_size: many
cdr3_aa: CASSSLKTGGDGYTF
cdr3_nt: TGTGCCAGCAGCTCCTTAAAGACAGGAGGGGATGGCTACACCTTC

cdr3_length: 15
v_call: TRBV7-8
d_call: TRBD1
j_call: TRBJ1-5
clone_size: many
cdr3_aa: CASSPDRGRNQPQHF
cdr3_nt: TGTGCCAGCAGCCCCGACAGGGGTCGCAATCAGCCCCAGCATTTT

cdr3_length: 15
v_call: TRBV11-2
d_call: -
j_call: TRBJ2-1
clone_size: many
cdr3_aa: CASSPQGISRNEQFF
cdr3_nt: TGTGCCAGCAGCCCGCAGGGAATCAGTCGCAATGAGCAGTTCTTC

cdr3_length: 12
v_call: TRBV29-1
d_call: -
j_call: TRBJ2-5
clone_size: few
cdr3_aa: CSVDFGEETQYF
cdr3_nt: TGCAGCGTTGATTTTGGGGAAGAGACCCAGTACTTC

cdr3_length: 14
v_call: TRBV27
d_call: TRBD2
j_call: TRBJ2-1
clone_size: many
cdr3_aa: CASSPRLAPNEQFF
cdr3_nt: TGTGCCAGCAGTCCTAGACTAGCTCCCAATGAGCAGTTCTTC

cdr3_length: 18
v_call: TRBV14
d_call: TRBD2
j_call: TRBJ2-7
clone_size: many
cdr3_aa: CASSHGGLAGRSGYEQYF
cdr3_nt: TGTGCCAGCAGCCATGGTGGACTAGCGGGGAGATCCGGCTACGAGCAGTACTTC

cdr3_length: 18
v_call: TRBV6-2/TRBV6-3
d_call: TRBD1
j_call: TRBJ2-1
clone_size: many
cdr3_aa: CASSSGQGGIAGYNEQFF
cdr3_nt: TGTGCCAGCAGCTCGGGACAGGGCGGGATAGCGGGTTACAATGAGCAGTTCTTC

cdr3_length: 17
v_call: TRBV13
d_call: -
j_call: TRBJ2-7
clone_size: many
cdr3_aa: CASSLAPPRGNLYEQYF
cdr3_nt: TGTGCCAGCAGTTTAGCCCCACCTCGCGGGAACCTCTACGAGCAGTACTTC

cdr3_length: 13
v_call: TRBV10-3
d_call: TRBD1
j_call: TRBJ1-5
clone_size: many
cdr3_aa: CAIRQGAGQPQHF
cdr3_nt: TGTGCCATCAGACAGGGGGCAGGACAGCCCCAGCATTTT

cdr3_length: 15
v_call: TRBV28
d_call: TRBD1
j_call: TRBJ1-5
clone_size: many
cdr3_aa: CASSLLQGDNQPQHF
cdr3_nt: TGTGCCAGCAGTTTGTTACAGGGGGATAATCAGCCCCAGCATTTT

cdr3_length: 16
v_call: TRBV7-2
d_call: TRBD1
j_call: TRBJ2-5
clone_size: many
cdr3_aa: CASSPTGTGLQETQYF
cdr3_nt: TGTGCCAGCAGCCCGACCGGGACAGGGCTTCAAGAGACCCAGTACTTC

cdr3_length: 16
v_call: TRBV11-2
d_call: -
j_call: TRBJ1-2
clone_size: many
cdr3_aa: CASSLAWGRNNYGYTF
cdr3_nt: TGTGCCAGCAGCTTAGCCTGGGGCAGGAACAACTATGGCTACACCTTC

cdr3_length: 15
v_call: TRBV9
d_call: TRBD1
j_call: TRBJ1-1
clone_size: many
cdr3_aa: CASSVGPGGWTEAFF
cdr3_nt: TGTGCCAGCAGCGTAGGTCCAGGGGGCTGGACTGAAGCTTTCTTT

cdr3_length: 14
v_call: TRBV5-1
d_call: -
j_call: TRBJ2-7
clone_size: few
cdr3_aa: CASSLTGASYEQYF
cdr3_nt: TGTGCCAGCAGCTTAACGGGAGCGTCCTACGAGCAGTACTTC

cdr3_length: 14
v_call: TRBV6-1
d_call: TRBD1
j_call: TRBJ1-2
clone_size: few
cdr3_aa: CASSLSATGDGYTF
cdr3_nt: TGTGCCAGCAGTCTCTCCGCGACAGGGGATGGCTACACCTTC

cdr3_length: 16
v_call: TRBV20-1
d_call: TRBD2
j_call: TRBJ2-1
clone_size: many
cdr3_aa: CSAGLAGGKSYNEQFF
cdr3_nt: TGCAGTGCGGGACTAGCGGGAGGTAAATCCTACAATGAGCAGTTCTTC

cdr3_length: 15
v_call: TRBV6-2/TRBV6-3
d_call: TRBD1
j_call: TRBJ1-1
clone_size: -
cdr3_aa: CASSYGTGLNTEAFF
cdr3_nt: TGTGCCAGCAGTTACGGGACAGGGCTTAACACTGAAGCTTTCTTT

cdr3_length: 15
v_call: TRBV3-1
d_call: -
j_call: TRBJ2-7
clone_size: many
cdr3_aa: CASSQVGGPGGEQYF
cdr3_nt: TGTGCCAGCAGCCAAGTAGGGGGACCGGGCGGGGAGCAGTACTTC

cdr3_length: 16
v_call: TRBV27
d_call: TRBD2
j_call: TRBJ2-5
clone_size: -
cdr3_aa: CASSQGLAGIQETQYF
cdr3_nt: TGTGCCAGCAGTCAAGGACTAGCGGGAATCCAAGAGACCCAGTACTTC

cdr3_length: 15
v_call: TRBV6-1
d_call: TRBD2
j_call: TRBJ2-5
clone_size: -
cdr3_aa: CASSIIAGPQETQYF
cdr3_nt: TGTGCCAGCAGTATTATAGCGGGACCCCAAGAGACCCAGTACTTC

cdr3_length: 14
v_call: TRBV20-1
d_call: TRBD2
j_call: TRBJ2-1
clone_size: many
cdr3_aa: CSAAPGGRGHEQFF
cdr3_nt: TGCAGTGCTGCCCCGGGGGGTAGAGGACATGAGCAGTTCTTC

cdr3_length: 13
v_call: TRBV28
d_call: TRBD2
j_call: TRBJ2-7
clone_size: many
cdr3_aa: CASRGLGIGEQYF
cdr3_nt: TGTGCCAGCAGGGGACTAGGTATTGGTGAGCAGTACTTC

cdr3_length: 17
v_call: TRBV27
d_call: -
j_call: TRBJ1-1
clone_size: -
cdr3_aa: CASSLAPSRGTNTEAFF
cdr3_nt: TGTGCCAGCAGTTTGGCCCCTTCCCGAGGGACAAACACTGAAGCTTTCTTT

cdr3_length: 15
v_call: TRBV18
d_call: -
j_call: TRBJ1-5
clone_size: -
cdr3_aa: CASSPRGLGNQPQHF
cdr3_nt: TGTGCCAGCAGCCCCCGGGGGCTGGGGAATCAGCCCCAGCATTTT

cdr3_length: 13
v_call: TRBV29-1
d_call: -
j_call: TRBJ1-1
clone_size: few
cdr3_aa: CSDGEGPGTEAFF
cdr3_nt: TGCAGCGACGGGGAGGGGCCGGGCACTGAAGCTTTCTTT

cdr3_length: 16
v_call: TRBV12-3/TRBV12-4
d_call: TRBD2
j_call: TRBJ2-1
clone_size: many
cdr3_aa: CASSYLAGDTYNEQFF
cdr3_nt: TGTGCCAGCAGTTACTTAGCGGGAGACACCTACAATGAGCAGTTCTTC

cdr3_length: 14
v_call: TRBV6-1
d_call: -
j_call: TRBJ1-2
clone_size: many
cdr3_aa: CASSPRRGSGGYTF
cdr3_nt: TGTGCCAGCAGCCCCCGTCGGGGGTCCGGCGGCTACACCTTC

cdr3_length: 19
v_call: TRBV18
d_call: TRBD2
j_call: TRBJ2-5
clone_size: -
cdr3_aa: CASSYTGTSGSVPQETQYF
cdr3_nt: TGTGCCAGCAGTTACACCGGGACTAGCGGAAGCGTCCCCCAAGAGACCCAGTACTTC

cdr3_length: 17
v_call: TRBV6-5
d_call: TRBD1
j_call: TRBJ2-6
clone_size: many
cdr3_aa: CASSYDNRGPGANVLTF
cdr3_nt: TGTGCCAGCAGTTACGATAACAGGGGGCCTGGGGCCAACGTCCTGACTTTC

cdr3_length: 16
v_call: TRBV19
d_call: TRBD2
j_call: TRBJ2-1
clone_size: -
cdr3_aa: CASSTISGRTYNEQFF
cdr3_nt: TGTGCCAGTAGCACGATTAGCGGGAGAACCTACAATGAGCAGTTCTTC

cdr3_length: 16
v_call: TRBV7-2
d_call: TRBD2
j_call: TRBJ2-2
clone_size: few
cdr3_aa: CASVEGAGGPTGELFF
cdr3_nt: TGTGCCAGCGTCGAGGGGGCGGGAGGGCCCACCGGGGAGCTGTTTTTT

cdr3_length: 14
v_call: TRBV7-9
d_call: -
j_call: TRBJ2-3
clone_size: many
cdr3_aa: CASSPWGAEDTQYF
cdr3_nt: TGTGCCAGCAGTCCCTGGGGGGCTGAAGATACGCAGTATTTT

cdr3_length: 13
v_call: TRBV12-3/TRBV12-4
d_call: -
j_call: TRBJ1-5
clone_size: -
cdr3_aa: CASSLGGNQSQHF
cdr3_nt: TGTGCCAGCAGCCTGGGGGGCAATCAGTCCCAGCATTTT

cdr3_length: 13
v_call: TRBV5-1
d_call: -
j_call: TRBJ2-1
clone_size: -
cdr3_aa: CAGRGEGLDEQFF
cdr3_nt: TGCGCCGGCAGGGGCGAGGGATTGGATGAGCAGTTCTTC

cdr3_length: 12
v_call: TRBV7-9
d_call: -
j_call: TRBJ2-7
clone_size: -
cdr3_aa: CASSIIAYEQYF
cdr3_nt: TGTGCCAGCAGCATCATAGCCTACGAGCAGTACTTC

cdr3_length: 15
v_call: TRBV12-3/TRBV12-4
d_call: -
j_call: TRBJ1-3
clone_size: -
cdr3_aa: CASSLGRGEGNTIYF
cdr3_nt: TGTGCCAGCAGTCTCGGGAGGGGGGAAGGAAACACCATATATTTT